This TCR beta chain was documented in a study of CD8+CD57+ T cells in acquired aplastic anemia. Template material for TCR beta VDJ and CDR3 profiling consisted of genomic DNA. From the reads, TCRdb called clonotypes with MiXCR, one entry per CDR3 protein. In the table there are about 180,000 distinct CDR3 sequences, 40% to 55% of which are singletons. This clonotype was seen many times. Per the germline V gene, CDR1 is DFQATT and CDR2 is SNEGSKA (reference sequence). The ends lost 4 bases at V and 2 bases at J; junction bases unmatched: 5. The CDR3 contains 15 residues. This chain uses TRBV20-1 with TRBJ1-5, with 10 nucleotides matching TRBD1. Sequences were obtained from sorted CD4+, CD8+, or CD8+CD57+ T cells (not recorded which) from PBMCs. The source is a human donor in good health. This CDR3 reads CSANRQGAGNQPQHF. CDR3 bases: TGCAGTGCTAACCGACAGGGGGCAGGCAATCAGCCCCAGCATTTT.